This T cell receptor beta chain is drawn from a study of T cell repertoires in cytomegalovirus infection. Study as a whole: Signatures in public TCR beta sequences pointed to both CMV infection and matching HLA type.

The length of the CDR3 is 9 residues. Germline CDR1 is SGHTA and CDR2 is FQGNSA. The ends were cut back, 3 bases at V and 14 bases at J, with 4 bases in the middle. One entry per CDR3 protein results from TCRdb running MiXCR on the reads. The sample includes around 180,000 distinct CDR3 sequences, roughly 19% of them seen just once. This clonotype appeared a few times. Antigen: not known. Study conclusions and caveats: HLA-C-restricted CMV clonotypes gave the most frequent clonotype in two of eight donors.

The chain is built from TRBV7-2 and TRBJ1-4; no definite D call. This sequence was found in a human donor in good health (CMV status not recorded). Some clones in this sample may be carry-over from other donors' samples. Sequenced material: PBMCs. CDR3 sequence: CASSFNLFF. CDR3 DNA: TGTGCCAGCAGCTTTAATCTGTTTTTT.